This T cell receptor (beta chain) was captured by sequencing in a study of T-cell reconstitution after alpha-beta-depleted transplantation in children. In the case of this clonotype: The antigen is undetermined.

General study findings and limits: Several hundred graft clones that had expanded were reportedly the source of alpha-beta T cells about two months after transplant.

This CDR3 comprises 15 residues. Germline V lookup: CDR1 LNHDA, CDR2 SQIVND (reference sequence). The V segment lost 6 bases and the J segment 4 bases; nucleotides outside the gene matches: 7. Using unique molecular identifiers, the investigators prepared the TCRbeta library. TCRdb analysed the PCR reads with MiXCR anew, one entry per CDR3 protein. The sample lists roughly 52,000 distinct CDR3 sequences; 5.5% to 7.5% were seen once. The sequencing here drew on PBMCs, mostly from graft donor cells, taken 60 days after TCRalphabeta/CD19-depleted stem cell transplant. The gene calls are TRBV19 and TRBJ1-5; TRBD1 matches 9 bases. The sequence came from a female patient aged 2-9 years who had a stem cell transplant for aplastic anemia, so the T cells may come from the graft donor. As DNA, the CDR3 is TGTGCCAGTAGCACCGGGACAGGGCGAAATCAGCCCCAGCATTTT. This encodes CASSTGTGRNQPQHF.